Shown below are 12 T cell receptor beta chains from a single sample sequenced in a study of cytomegalovirus exposure and HLA in healthy donors. Vbeta (60) and Jbeta (13) primers were used in the PCR. This table comes from immunoSEQ multiplex PCR, and its TCRdb copy is limited to in-frame clones, with some not included. The profile shows about 130,000 clones, roughly 70% of them singletons. Sequenced: PBMCs. These receptors all stem from a human donor in good health.

In its sample, this clone was seen a few times. The V gene is TRBV7-9, the J gene TRBJ2-7; TRBD2 matches 9 bases. The CDR3 spans 13 residues. The germline gives CDR1 SEHNR, CDR2 FQNEAQ (reference sequence). V lost 6 bases and J lost 6; bases outside the gene matches: 6. CDR3 sequence: CASSRAGGPEQYF. CDR3 coding DNA: TGTGCCAGCAGTCGTGCGGGAGGGCCCGAGCAGTACTTC.

In the case of this clone: Different DNA sequences within this sample yield the same CDR3. The chain has TRBV5-1 and TRBJ2-1, with 10 bases identical to TRBD2. Per germline, CDR1 SGHRS and CDR2 YFSETQ. The CDR3 totals 15 residues. With V trimmed by 1 base and J by 2 bases, 0 bases remained unmatched. The CDR3 is CASSLTSGAYNEQFF. Written as DNA, the CDR3 is TGCGCCAGCAGCTTGACTAGCGGGGCCTACAATGAGCAGTTCTTC. Drawing the rest from reference TRBV5-1 and TRBJ2-1, the complete variable domain is KAGVTQTPRYLIKTRGQQVTLSCSPISGHRSVSWYQQTPGQGLQFLFEYFSETQRNKGNFPGRFSGRQFSNSRSEMNVSTLELGDSALYLCASSLTSGAYNEQFFGPGTRLTVL.

The chain recombines TRBV6-1 with TRBJ2-5, with TRBD1 identical over 8 bases. Germline lookup yields CDR1 MNHNS and CDR2 SASEGT. The length of the CDR3 is 15 residues. V shed 5 bases and J 2 bases; nucleotides not matched to a gene: 7. CDR3 DNA sequence: TGTGCCAGCAGTACACCGGGACAGGAGCAAGAGACCCAGTACTTC. This codes for CASSTPGQEQETQYF.

J is TRBJ1-3 and V is TRBV28; 7 bases map to TRBD1. V dropped 6 bases and J dropped 3; count of bases not matched to a gene: 8. Germline loops: CDR1 MDHEN, CDR2 SYDVKM. The CDR3 is 15 amino acids. The CDR3: CASSLGGGFGNTIYF. CDR3 sequence (DNA): TGTGCCAGCAGCTTAGGGGGCGGATTTGGAAACACCATATATTTT.

J is TRBJ1-5 and V is TRBV5-5; 12 positions agree with TRBD1. The germline CDR1 and CDR2 sequences are SGHKS and YYEKEE (reference sequence). This CDR3 has 16 residues. V shed 4 bases, J shed 5 bases, and the junction held 7 bases outside the gene matches. The CDR3 reads CASSLLGQGADQPQHF. In DNA, the CDR3 is TGTGCCAGCAGCCTGCTGGGACAGGGGGCAGATCAGCCCCAGCATTTT.

CDR3 sequence reads: CASKTSGGTLQETQYF. In DNA form, the CDR3 reads TGTGCCAGCAAGACTAGCGGGGGCACACTCCAAGAGACCCAGTACTTC. This chain connects TRBV7-2 to TRBJ2-5; 12 bases agree with TRBD2. Looked up from germline, CDR1 is SGHTA and CDR2 is FQGNSA. The J segment lost 1 base and the V segment lost 7 bases, leaving 7 bases of the junction unmatched. The CDR3 is made up of 16 amino acids.

This chain uses TRBV7-2 with TRBJ2-2, with 11 bases that match TRBD2. This CDR3 spans 16 amino acids. Trimming at V came to 0 bases and at J to 4 bases, leaving 1 base not matched to a gene. The V gene's germline CDR1 is SGHTA and CDR2 FQGNSA. This CDR3 is CASSLAGLAVTGELFF. In DNA form, the CDR3 reads TGTGCCAGCAGCTTAGCGGGACTAGCGGTCACCGGGGAGCTGTTTTTT.

This sequence joins TRBV6-5 and TRBJ2-2, with D hard to call. The CDR3 consists of 15 residues. V was clipped by 5 bases and J by 4 bases, with 14 bases between them. Germline V gives CDR1 MNHEY, CDR2 SVGAGI. In DNA form, the CDR3 reads TGTGCCAGCAGTCTCGGAGATCAGATCACCGGGGAGCTGTTTTTT. Residues: CASSLGDQITGELFF.

This clone was counted only a few times. The chain joins TRBV6-6 to TRBJ2-3; D gene uncertain. The CDR3 has 15 amino acids. Germline assignment: CDR1 MNHNY and CDR2 SVGAGI (reference sequence). Trimming pared 2 bases from V and 1 base from J, leaving 10 bases between. CDR3 amino acids: CASSYLPRGTDTQYF. CDR3 DNA: TGTGCCAGCAGTTACCTCCCCCGGGGCACAGATACGCAGTATTTT.

This chain connects TRBV29-1 to TRBJ2-3; TRBD1 might be the D (5 bases). The CDR3 covers 13 residues. The germline CDR1 and CDR2 sequences are SQVTM and ANQGSEA. V was pared by 6 bases and J by 2 bases, with 12 bases between. The CDR3 loop reads CSVQDSDTDTQYF. CDR3 sequence (DNA): TGCAGCGTCCAAGACAGTGACACAGATACGCAGTATTTT.

Turning to this clone: Germline is not matched at one junction end, which may reflect a read error. V usage is TRBV7-9 and J usage is TRBJ1-1; 9 nucleotides agree with TRBD1. Germline V lookup: CDR1 SEHNR, CDR2 FQNEAQ (reference sequence). The CDR3 runs 14 residues. The CDR3 reads CVSSSDRGGTEAFF. CDR3 DNA: TGTGTCAGCAGCTCGGACAGGGGAGGCACTGAAGCTTTCTTT.

This clone has only a few counts. The V gene is TRBV28, the J gene TRBJ2-7; TRBD1 matches at 7 bases. The V and J ends lost 3 bases and 3 bases, in that order; junction bases with no gene match: 8. Germline V gives CDR1 MDHEN, CDR2 SYDVKM. This CDR3 contains 15 residues. The CDR3 spells CASSFIDREHYEQYF. DNA for the CDR3: TGTGCCAGCAGTTTCATTGACAGGGAGCACTACGAGCAGTACTTC.